A selection of T cell receptor beta chains follows, all from one sample in a study of molecular identifiers for immune sequencing clone quantification. TCRdb re-called the PCR reads with MiXCR, one entry per CDR3 protein. This table has about 320,000 distinct CDR3 sequences, about 20% appearing once. Source material: naive CD8+ T cells from blood, with Jurkat cell RNA spiked in. These receptors came from a human donor in good health. Some libraries in this study had Jurkat cell RNA spiked in. CDR3s include the opening cysteine and the closing phenylalanine or tryptophan. D genes are given only for firm matches. A row's size may be missing; if present it is once, few, many or a size class.

cdr3_nt cdr3_aa clone_size j_call v_call d_call
TGTGCCAGCAGCTACTCCGGGACAGGAGAAGAGACCCAGTACTTC CASSYSGTGEETQYF many TRBJ2-5 TRBV7-9 TRBD1
TGTGCCAGCAGTATACGGACGGAACTAGCAACTAATGAAAAACTGTTTTTT CASSIRTELATNEKLFF . TRBJ1-4 TRBV27 .
TGTGCCAGCAGTCCTGCGGACTCCACTGAAGCTTTCTTT CASSPADSTEAFF many TRBJ1-1 TRBV6-5 .
TGCAGCGTGGAGGATGCAGGGGGCGACTATGGCTACACCTTC CSVEDAGGDYGYTF . TRBJ1-2 TRBV29-1 TRBD1
TGTGCCAGCAGCTTAGAGGGCAGGGCCAATGAGCAGTTCTTC CASSLEGRANEQFF . TRBJ2-1 TRBV7-9 .
TGTGCCAGTAGTAACTTTAACGGGGAGCCCCAGCATTTT CASSNFNGEPQHF many TRBJ1-5 TRBV19 .
TGCAGCGTTTTAGACAGAGTCTATAATGAAAAACTGTTTTTT CSVLDRVYNEKLFF . TRBJ1-4 TRBV29-1 .
TGTGCTAGTGGTTTCTTCCTTCCGAACGAGCAGTACTTC CASGFFLPNEQYF many TRBJ2-7 TRBV12-5 .
TGTGCCAGCAGCGGAGGGGAGAGCTCCTACGAGCAGTACTTC CASSGGESSYEQYF many TRBJ2-7 TRBV9 .
TGTGCCAGTAGTTTGTCCCAGGGGGGAAGGTCTGGCTACACCTTC CASSLSQGGRSGYTF many TRBJ1-2 TRBV19 TRBD1
TGCGCCAGCAGCTCGATCCCGGAGGACGAGCAGTGCTTC CASSSIPEDEQCF few TRBJ2-7 TRBV5-1 .
TGCAGTGCTCGGGAGTCCGAAAGAAACATTCAGTACTTC CSARESERNIQYF many TRBJ2-4 TRBV20-1 .
TGTGCCAGCAGCTACCGGACAGACATGAACACTGAAGCTTTCTTT CASSYRTDMNTEAFF many TRBJ1-1 TRBV13 .
TGTGCCACAGAGGGCCAGGACAGGGGATGGACTGAAGCTTTCTTT CATEGQDRGWTEAFF many TRBJ1-1 TRBV24-1 TRBD1
TGTGCCAGCAGCTCGGGCGCAGGGCAAGAGACCCAGTACTTC CASSSGAGQETQYF many TRBJ2-5 TRBV7-9 .